This TCR beta chain stems from a study of naive and memory T cell subsets. Blood and skin TCR RNA was reverse transcribed with alpha and beta constant primers. MiXCR, run by TCRdb on the UMI-ligation and nested PCR reads, gives a single entry per CDR3 protein. The sample yields 15,000 to 20,000 distinct CDR3 sequences, less than 9.5% seen once. Documented treatment: skin biopsy from PPD injection site in Mantoux-positive individual. Unsorted total RNA, about 1 to 1000 ng, was DNase treated before reverse transcription. The CDR3 is 19 amino acids. Trimming at V came to 1 base and at J to 1 base, leaving 13 bases not matched to a gene. Germline V gene data show CDR1 as SGHNT and CDR2 as YYREEE (reference sequence).

This TCR derives from an adult in good health. V and J are TRBV5-4 and TRBJ2-5, with TRBD2 identical over 10 bases. The source was skin, collected from a tuberculin skin test site. CDR3: CASSLIFPVAGGPQETQYF. CDR3 DNA sequence: TGTGCCAGCAGCTTGATCTTTCCGGTAGCGGGGGGTCCCCAAGAGACCCAGTACTTC.